This T cell receptor (beta chain) was recovered during a study of shared clonotypes between healthy human individuals. Assay used: immunoSEQ multiplex PCR; TCRdb lists only in-frame clones, some missing. The sample has approximately 1.9 million clones, around 93% seen once. Selected positively for CCR7 and CD45RO-negative, naive CD8 cells excluded terminally differentiated effector memory CD45RA+ cells. J gave up 7 bases and V 6 bases, and 9 bases lay outside the gene matches. The CDR3 spans 15 residues. Germline CDR1 is MNHEY and CDR2 is SMNVEV (reference sequence). The clonotype comes from a man aged 18 to 29 in good health. Some clones in this sample may be carry-over from other donors' samples. What was sequenced was naive CD8+ T cells from PBMCs. This sequence joins TRBV27 and TRBJ2-2; TRBD1 matches 9 bases. DNA of the CDR3: TGTGCCAGCAGCCAGGACAGGGGTTTCGTCGGGGAGCTGTTTTTT. As protein: CASSQDRGFVGELFF.